Below, 26 T cell receptor beta chains from the same sample are listed, as sequenced in a study of identical twins. TCRdb reprocessed the 5' RACE reads with MiXCR, giving one entry per CDR3 protein. This sample carries hundreds of thousands of distinct CDR3 sequences, over 20% of them seen once, and the ten largest clones take around 4.5%. This sample was shared with a second study, whose subject was T cells expressing NK-cell markers.

The sequenced sample consisted of PBMCs. Receptors originate from a woman aged 18-29 years in good health.

The chain uses TRBV15 and TRBJ2-7; D could derive from TRBD1 or TRBD2 (5 bases each). The V and J ends lost 0 bases and 9 bases respectively, with 15 bases between them. Germline CDR1 LNHNV, CDR2 YYDKDF (reference sequence). CDR3 length: 14 residues. The CDR3: CATSRDGDVLGQYF. The CDR3 DNA follows: TGTGCCACCAGCAGAGATGGGGACGTGTTGGGGCAGTACTTC.

V usage is TRBV18 and J usage is TRBJ2-7, with 9 bases identical to TRBD2. V trimming: 5 bases; J trimming: 5 bases; junction bases outside the gene matches: 10. Looked up from germline, CDR1 is KGHSH and CDR2 is LQKENI. This CDR3 is built from 15 residues. CDR3 DNA: TGTGCCAGCTCAGCCTCGGCGGGGGGGCCTAACGAGCAGTACTTC. The encoded protein is CASSASAGGPNEQYF.

This clonotype was found a few times. The chain combines TRBV20-1 with TRBJ2-5; D is unresolved. CDR3 size: 14 residues. Trimming took off 3 bases at V and 1 base at J, with 12 bases between the two ends. Per germline, CDR1 DFQATT and CDR2 SNEGSKA (reference sequence). For the CDR3, the DNA is TGCAGTGCTAGTACCCGGCAGACCCAAGAGACCCAGTACTTC. Translating gives CSASTRQTQETQYF.

This clonotype was detected only a few times. The gene calls are TRBV7-9 and TRBJ2-3, with a possible D match to TRBD2 (5 bases). Germline V gives CDR1 SEHNR, CDR2 FQNEAQ (reference sequence). Deletions cut 11 bases from V and 5 bases from J, with 11 bases between. The CDR3 is 11 amino acids. CDR3 amino acids: CALSGLDTQYF. CDR3 sequence (DNA): TGTGCCCTGAGCGGACTAGATACGCAGTATTTT.

This clonotype was found a few times. The chain recombines TRBV29-1 with TRBJ1-2, with a possible D match to TRBD1 (6 bases). The CDR3 covers 13 residues. Germline V gives CDR1 SQVTM, CDR2 ANQGSEA. Between the trimmed V and J ends, which lost 6 bases and 8 bases, there was a span of 19 bases. CDR3 DNA: TGCAGCGTCCTCCCAGCGGGGGGCGTAGGCTACACCTTC. Residues: CSVLPAGGVGYTF.

The V call is TRBV7-6, the J call TRBJ2-4; 8 bases fit TRBD1. The CDR3 is 16 amino acids. Trimming cost V 5 bases and J 0 bases; bases outside gene matches: 6. The germline gives CDR1 SGHVS, CDR2 FNYEAQ. CDR3 residues: CASSQQGEKAKNIQYF. The CDR3 nucleotides are TGTGCCAGCAGCCAACAGGGGGAGAAAGCCAAAAACATTCAGTACTTC.

V is TRBV10-3 and J is TRBJ2-2, with 10 bases aligning to TRBD2. This CDR3 region has 17 residues. In germline, CDR1 is ENHRY, CDR2 SYGVKD. With V trimmed by 4 bases and J by 4 bases, 9 bases remained unmatched. CDR3: CAISATSGGAVTGELFF. The CDR3 nucleotides are TGTGCCATCAGTGCCACCAGCGGGGGGGCGGTCACCGGGGAGCTGTTTTTT.

This clonotype was found a few times. The genes are TRBV9 and TRBJ1-2; D perhaps matches TRBD1 (6 bases). V was clipped by 0 bases and J by 6 bases, with 12 bases between them. This CDR3 has 14 amino acids. Germline V gene sequence: CDR1 SGDLS, CDR2 YYNGEE. CDR3 in DNA: TGTGCCAGCAGCGTAGTCCGGGCAGGGGATGGCTACACCTTC. Its protein product is CASSVVRAGDGYTF.

This clonotype was seen a handful of times. The CDR3 reads CASRLTPSEQYF. CDR3 DNA sequence: TGTGCCAGCAGATTGACACCCTCCGAGCAGTACTTC. The genes are TRBV12-3 or TRBV12-4 and TRBJ2-7; no reliable D call. The CDR3 runs 12 residues. V was trimmed by 6 bases and J by 6 bases, leaving 12 bases between them.

The chain links TRBV6-5 to TRBJ2-3; weak D call: TRBD1 (6 bases). Trimming removed 2 bases at V and 0 bases at J, with 15 bases between. Germline assignment: CDR1 MNHEY and CDR2 SVGAGI. The CDR3 has 17 residues. In DNA, the CDR3 is TGTGCCAGCAGTTACCTTCTGCCAGGGGATAGCACAGATACGCAGTATTTT. This sequence encodes CASSYLLPGDSTDTQYF.

V usage is TRBV20-1 and J usage is TRBJ2-7; either TRBD1 or TRBD2 may fit D (5 bases each). The CDR3 totals 12 residues. Germline-derived CDR1 and CDR2 are DFQATT and SNEGSKA (reference sequence). Between the trimmed V and J ends, which lost 5 bases and 2 bases, there was a span of 10 bases. The CDR3 is CSAEGSTYEQYF. The CDR3 DNA follows: TGCAGTGCTGAGGGGTCTACCTACGAGCAGTACTTC.

This clonotype was seen a few times. This chain uses TRBV20-1 with TRBJ2-7; 10 bases fit TRBD2. The germline CDR1 and CDR2 sequences are DFQATT and SNEGSKA (reference sequence). The V gene end was trimmed by 6 bases and the J gene end by 3 bases; junction bases not matched to a gene: 14. The CDR3 runs 16 residues. CDR3 region: CSAAGRLAGVVYEQYF. CDR3 nucleotide sequence: TGCAGTGCGGCAGGGAGGCTAGCGGGAGTGGTCTACGAGCAGTACTTC.

This chain joins TRBV6-5 and TRBJ2-1, with D maybe TRBD1 (6 bases). CDR1 is MNHEY and CDR2 is SVGAGI in the germline V gene. This CDR3 has 15 residues. V lost 6 bases, J lost 2 bases, and 14 bases lay in between. This chain's CDR3 is CASRLGQRTYNEQFF. For the CDR3, the DNA is TGTGCCAGCAGACTCGGACAGCGCACCTACAATGAGCAGTTCTTC.

This clonotype has a handful of counts. V and J are TRBV10-3 and TRBJ1-4; TRBD1 is a possible D gene (5 bases). CDR3 size: 18 residues. Trimming left V 3 bases short and J 1 base short, with 18 bases between. Germline V gene lookup returns CDR1 ENHRY and CDR2 SYGVKD. The CDR3 region is CAISDGTPAVVTNEKLFF. CDR3 DNA sequence: TGTGCCATCAGTGACGGGACGCCAGCAGTTGTAACTAATGAAAAACTGTTTTTT.

The chain links TRBV6-5 to TRBJ2-3; TRBD2 agrees at 11 bases. J gave up 6 bases and V 7 bases, and 9 bases lay outside the gene matches. There are 15 residues in the CDR3. Germline lookup yields CDR1 MNHEY and CDR2 SVGAGI. CDR3 bases: TGTGCCAGCACTTCACTAGCGGGGGTTCGGGATACGCAGTATTTT. Translation: CASTSLAGVRDTQYF.

This clonotype showed up just a few times. The V call is TRBV6-4, the J call TRBJ1-1, with TRBD1 matching over 9 bases. The germline V gene has CDR1 MRHNA and CDR2 SNTAGT. There are 13 residues in the CDR3. J lost 6 bases, V lost 4 bases, and 3 bases had no gene match. Here the CDR3 reads CASSGQGGAEAFF. CDR3 nucleotides: TGTGCCAGCAGTGGACAGGGGGGCGCTGAAGCTTTCTTT.

The chain joins TRBV7-9 to TRBJ2-1; 13 bases are shared with TRBD2. The V gene's germline CDR1 is SEHNR and CDR2 FQNEAQ (reference sequence). CDR3 length: 15 amino acids. Losses at the gene ends were 5 bases for V and 8 bases for J; bases not matched to a gene: 6. The CDR3, as DNA: TGTGCCAGCAGCCCCTACGGACTAGCGGGGGATGAGCAGTTCTTC. Residues: CASSPYGLAGDEQFF.

This clonotype was seen a few times. The rearrangement uses TRBV9 and TRBJ2-1; 9 bases fit TRBD2. The trim removed 0 bases at V and 4 bases at J, leaving 5 bases unmatched. Germline V gene sequence: CDR1 SGDLS, CDR2 YYNGEE. The CDR3 consists of 16 residues. CDR3 in DNA: TGTGCCAGCAGCGTAGAGTTGACTAGCGGTTACAATGAGCAGTTCTTC. Translation: CASSVELTSGYNEQFF.

This clonotype was observed a handful of times. The chain employs TRBV29-1 and TRBJ1-1, with unresolved D. Trimming stripped 4 bases from V and 5 bases from J, with 5 bases between. The CDR3 extends over 10 amino acids. Germline-derived CDR1 and CDR2 are SQVTM and ANQGSEA. The CDR3 DNA sequence: TGCAGCGTTGCCACAACTGAAGCTTTCTTT. Its translation: CSVATTEAFF.

The V gene is TRBV29-1, the J gene TRBJ1-1, with 7 bases lining up with TRBD1. The V segment lost 5 bases and the J segment 1 base; nucleotides outside the gene matches: 4. From germline, CDR1 is SQVTM and CDR2 ANQGSEA. CDR3 length: 13 amino acids. As DNA, the CDR3 is TGCAGCGTTTGGGACAGCGCGAACACTGAAGCTTTCTTT. Amino acid sequence: CSVWDSANTEAFF.

This clonotype has only a few counts. The chain joins TRBV5-1 to TRBJ1-1; no clear D gene. Per germline, CDR1 SGHRS and CDR2 YFSETQ. The CDR3 runs to 16 residues. V was shortened by 1 base and J by 2 bases, with 15 bases between the two germline ends. CDR3 residues: CASSLTVGMGNTEAFF. The CDR3 DNA sequence: TGCGCCAGCAGCTTGACAGTGGGTATGGGAAACACTGAAGCTTTCTTT. The entire variable domain, with the rest obtained from reference TRBV5-1 and TRBJ1-1, is as follows: KAGVTQTPRYLIKTRGQQVTLSCSPISGHRSVSWYQQTPGQGLQFLFEYFSETQRNKGNFPGRFSGRQFSNSRSEMNVSTLELGDSALYLCASSLTVGMGNTEAFFGQGTRLTVV.

This clonotype was seen a handful of times. This chain links TRBV20-1 with TRBJ2-1; 8 nucleotides align to TRBD1. V was pared by 6 bases and J by 7 bases, with 11 bases of the junction left unmatched. This CDR3 is built from 14 residues. Germline loops: CDR1 DFQATT, CDR2 SNEGSKA (reference sequence). The CDR3 loop is CSARGRQGWNEQFF. As DNA, the CDR3 is TGCAGTGCCCGCGGCAGACAGGGGTGGAATGAGCAGTTCTTC.

The chain is built from TRBV9 and TRBJ2-7, with TRBD1 matching 9 bases. The germline V gene encodes CDR1 SGDLS and CDR2 YYNGEE. The CDR3 covers 14 residues. Trimming at V came to 0 bases and at J to 5 bases, leaving 3 bases not matched to a gene. The CDR3 sequence is CASSVDRGRNEQYF. Written as DNA, the CDR3 is TGTGCCAGCAGCGTAGACAGGGGGCGCAACGAGCAGTACTTC.

The chain links TRBV20-1 to TRBJ2-1, with D possibly being TRBD1 or TRBD2 (6 bases each). The CDR3 length is 12 residues. Germline V gene lookup returns CDR1 DFQATT and CDR2 SNEGSKA (reference sequence). Trimming shortened V by 2 bases and J by 14 bases, and 16 bases separated the two germline ends. The DNA of the CDR3 is TGCAGTGCTAGATTCGGCCGGGGGCTAGAGTTCTTC. It codes for CSARFGRGLEFF.

To note about this clonotype: A read error may produce the germline difference seen at one junction end. The rearrangement links TRBV5-5 to TRBJ2-7, with D perhaps matching TRBD1 (5 bases). The CDR3 is 15 amino acids. In germline, CDR1 is SGHKS, CDR2 YYEKEE (reference sequence). The CDR3 region has the DNA TGTGCCAGCGGCTTGGGGTGGACAAAGTTTGGCGAGCAGTACTTC. Translation gives CASGLGWTKFGEQYF.

J is TRBJ2-7 and V is TRBV7-6; 8 bases align to TRBD1. The CDR3 runs to 13 residues. The germline CDR1 and CDR2 sequences are SGHVS and FNYEAQ. The V and J ends lost 8 bases and 1 base, in that order; junction bases with no gene match: 4. Written as DNA, the CDR3 is TGTGCCAGCGGGACAGGCCTATCCTACGAGCAGTACTTC. Residues: CASGTGLSYEQYF.